This T cell receptor beta chain was retrieved from a study of T cell changes during pregnancy in multiple sclerosis. Clones were read by immunoSEQ multiplex PCR, and TCRdb kept only the in-frame ones, dropping some. This sample has 40,000 to 55,000 clones; around 90% occur once, and the top ten carry approximately 9%. V was pared by 4 bases and J by 2 bases, with 5 bases of the junction left unmatched. This CDR3 has 15 residues. Germline assignment: CDR1 SEHNR and CDR2 FQNEAQ (reference sequence). The V call is TRBV7-9, the J call TRBJ2-1; TRBD1 aligns across 7 bases. The sample consisted of CD8+ T cells from peripheral blood mononuclear cells, taken after pregnancy. The sequence was collected from a female donor with multiple sclerosis, enrolled in a pregnancy study. CDR3 protein: CASSYPGTAYNEQFF. CDR3 DNA: TGTGCCAGCAGCTACCCCGGGACAGCCTACAATGAGCAGTTCTTC. Together with reference TRBV7-9 and TRBJ2-1, the CDR3 gives the full variable domain: DTGVSQNPRHKITKRGQNVTFRCDPISEHNRLYWYRQTLGQGPEFLTYFQNEAQLEKSRLLSDRFSAERPKGSFSTLEIQRTEQGDSAMYLCASSYPGTAYNEQFFGPGTRLTVL.